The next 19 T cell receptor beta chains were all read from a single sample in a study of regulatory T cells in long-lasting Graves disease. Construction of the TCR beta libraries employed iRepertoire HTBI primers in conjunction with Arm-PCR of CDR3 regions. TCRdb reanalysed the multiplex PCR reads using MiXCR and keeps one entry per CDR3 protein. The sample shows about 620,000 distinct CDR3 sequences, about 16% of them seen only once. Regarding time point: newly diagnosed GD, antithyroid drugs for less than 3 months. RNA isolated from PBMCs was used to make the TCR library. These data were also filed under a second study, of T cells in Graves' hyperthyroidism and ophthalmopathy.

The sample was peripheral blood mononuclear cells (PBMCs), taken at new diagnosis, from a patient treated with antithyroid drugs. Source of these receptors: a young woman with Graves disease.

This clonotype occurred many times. This CDR3 reads CASQRGGKSGELFF. The CDR3 DNA is TGTGCCAGCCAGCGTGGAGGGAAGTCCGGGGAGCTGTTTTTT. The rearrangement links TRBV11-2 to TRBJ2-2; D is possibly TRBD2 (6 bases). Trimming stripped 8 bases from V and 6 bases from J, with 16 bases between. This CDR3 contains 14 residues. Germline V gene sequence: CDR1 SGHAT, CDR2 FQNNGV.

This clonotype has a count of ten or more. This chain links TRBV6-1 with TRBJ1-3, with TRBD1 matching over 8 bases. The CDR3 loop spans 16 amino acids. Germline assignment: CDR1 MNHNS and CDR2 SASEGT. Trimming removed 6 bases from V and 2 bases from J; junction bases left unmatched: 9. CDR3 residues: CASSPRTGSTGNTIYF. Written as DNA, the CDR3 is TGTGCCAGCAGCCCTCGGACAGGGTCGACTGGAAACACCATATATTTT.

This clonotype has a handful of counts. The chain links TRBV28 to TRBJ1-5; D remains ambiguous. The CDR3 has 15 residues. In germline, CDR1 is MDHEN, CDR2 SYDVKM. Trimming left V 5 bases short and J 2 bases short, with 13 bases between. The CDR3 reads CASSLGTVGNQPQHF. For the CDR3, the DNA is TGTGCCAGCAGTCTAGGTACAGTGGGCAATCAGCCCCAGCATTTT.

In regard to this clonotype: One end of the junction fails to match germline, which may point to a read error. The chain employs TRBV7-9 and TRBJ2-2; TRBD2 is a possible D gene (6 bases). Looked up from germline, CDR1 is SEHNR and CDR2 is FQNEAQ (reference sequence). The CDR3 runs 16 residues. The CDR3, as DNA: TGTGCCAGCAGCGTGGGGGGAACTTGGAACTCCGGGGAGCTGTTTTTT. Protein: CASSVGGTWNSGELFF.

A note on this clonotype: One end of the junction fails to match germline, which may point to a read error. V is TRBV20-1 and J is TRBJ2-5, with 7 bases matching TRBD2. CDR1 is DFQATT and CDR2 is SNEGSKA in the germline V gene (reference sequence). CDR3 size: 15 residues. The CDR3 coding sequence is TGCAGTGCTAGAGCCCCGGGACCCGGGCGGGAGACCCGGTACTTC. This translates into CSARAPGPGRETRYF.

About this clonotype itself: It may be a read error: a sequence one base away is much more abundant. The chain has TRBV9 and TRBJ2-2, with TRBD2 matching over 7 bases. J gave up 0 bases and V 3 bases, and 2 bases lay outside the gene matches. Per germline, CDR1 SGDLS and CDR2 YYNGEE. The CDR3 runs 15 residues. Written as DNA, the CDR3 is TGTGCCAGCAGCGGGGGGGGGGCGAACACCGGGGAGCTGTTTTTT. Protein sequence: CASSGGGANTGELFF.

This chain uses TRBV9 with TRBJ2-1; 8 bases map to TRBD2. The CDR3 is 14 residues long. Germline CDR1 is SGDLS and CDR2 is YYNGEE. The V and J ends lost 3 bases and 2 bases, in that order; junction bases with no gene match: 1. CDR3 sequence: CASSDSGTYNEQFF. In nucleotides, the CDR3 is TGTGCCAGCAGCGATAGCGGGACCTACAATGAGCAGTTCTTC.

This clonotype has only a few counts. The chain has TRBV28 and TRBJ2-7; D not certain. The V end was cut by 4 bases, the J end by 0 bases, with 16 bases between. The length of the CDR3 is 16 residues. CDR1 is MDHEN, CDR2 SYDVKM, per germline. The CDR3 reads CASSSPTTSLSYEQYF. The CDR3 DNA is TGTGCCAGCAGTTCGCCGACGACCTCCCTCTCCTACGAGCAGTACTTC.

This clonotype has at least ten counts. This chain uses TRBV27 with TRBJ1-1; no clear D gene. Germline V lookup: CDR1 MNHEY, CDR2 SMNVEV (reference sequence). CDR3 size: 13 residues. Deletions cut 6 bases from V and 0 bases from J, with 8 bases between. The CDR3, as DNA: TGTGCCAGCAGCCCCTTCATGAACACTGAAGCTTTCTTT. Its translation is CASSPFMNTEAFF.

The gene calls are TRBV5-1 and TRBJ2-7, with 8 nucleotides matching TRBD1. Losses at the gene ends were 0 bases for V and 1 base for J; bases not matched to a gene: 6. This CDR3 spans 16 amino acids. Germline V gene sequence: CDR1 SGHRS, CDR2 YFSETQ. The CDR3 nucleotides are TGCGCCAGCAGCTTGGGGGACAGGCCGGGGTCCTACGAGCAGTACTTC. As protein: CASSLGDRPGSYEQYF.

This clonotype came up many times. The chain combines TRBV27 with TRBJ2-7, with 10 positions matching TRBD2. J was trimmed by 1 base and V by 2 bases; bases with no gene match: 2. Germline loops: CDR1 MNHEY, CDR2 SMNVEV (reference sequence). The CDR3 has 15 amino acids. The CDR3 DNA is TGTGCCAGCAGTTTAGGGACTAGCGCTTCCTACGAGCAGTACTTC. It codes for CASSLGTSASYEQYF.

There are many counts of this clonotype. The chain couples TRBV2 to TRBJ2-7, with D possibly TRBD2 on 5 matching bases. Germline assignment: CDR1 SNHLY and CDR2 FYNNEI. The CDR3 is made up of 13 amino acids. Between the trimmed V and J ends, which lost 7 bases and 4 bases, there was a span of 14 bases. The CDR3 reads CASTVRAPYEQYF. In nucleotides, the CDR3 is TGTGCCAGCACTGTGAGGGCCCCATACGAGCAGTACTTC. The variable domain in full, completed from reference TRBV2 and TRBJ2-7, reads EPEVTQTPSHQVTQMGQEVILRCVPISNHLYFYWYRQILGQKVEFLVSFYNNEISEKSEIFDDQFSVERPDGSNFTLKIRSTKLEDSAMYFCASTVRAPYEQYFGPGTRLTVT.

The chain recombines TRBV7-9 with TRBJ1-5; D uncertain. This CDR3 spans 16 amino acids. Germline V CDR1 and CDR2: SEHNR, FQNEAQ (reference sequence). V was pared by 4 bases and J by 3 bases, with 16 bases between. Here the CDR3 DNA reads TGTGCCAGCAGCTCCTATACCGGGTCTGCCAATCAGCCCCAGCATTTT. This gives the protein CASSSYTGSANQPQHF. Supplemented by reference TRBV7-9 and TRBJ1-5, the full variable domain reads DTGVSQNPRHKITKRGQNVTFRCDPISEHNRLYWYRQTLGQGPEFLTYFQNEAQLEKSRLLSDRFSAERPKGSFSTLEIQRTEQGDSAMYLCASSSYTGSANQPQHFGDGTRLSIL.

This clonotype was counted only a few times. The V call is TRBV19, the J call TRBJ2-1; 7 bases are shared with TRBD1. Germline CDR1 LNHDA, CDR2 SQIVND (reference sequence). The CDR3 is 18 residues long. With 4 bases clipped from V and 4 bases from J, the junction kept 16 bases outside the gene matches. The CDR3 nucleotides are TGTGCCAGTAGTAAAGGGACAGTCCGTAGATCAGGTTACAATGAGCAGTTCTTC. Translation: CASSKGTVRRSGYNEQFF.

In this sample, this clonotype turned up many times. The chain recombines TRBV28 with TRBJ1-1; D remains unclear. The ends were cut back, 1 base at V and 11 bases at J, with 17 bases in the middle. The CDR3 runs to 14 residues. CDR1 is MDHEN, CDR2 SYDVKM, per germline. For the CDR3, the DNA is TGTGCCAGCAGTTTATCGACACCACCGGGTCGGGCTTTCTTT. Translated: CASSLSTPPGRAFF.

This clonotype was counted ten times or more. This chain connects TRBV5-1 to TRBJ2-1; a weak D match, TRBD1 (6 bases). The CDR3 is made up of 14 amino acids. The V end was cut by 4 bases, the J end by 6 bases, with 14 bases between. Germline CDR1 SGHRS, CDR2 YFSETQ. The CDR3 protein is CASSHQGKRNEQFF. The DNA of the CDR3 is TGCGCCAGCAGCCATCAGGGGAAGCGCAATGAGCAGTTCTTC. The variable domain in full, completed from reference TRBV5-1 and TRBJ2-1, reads KAGVTQTPRYLIKTRGQQVTLSCSPISGHRSVSWYQQTPGQGLQFLFEYFSETQRNKGNFPGRFSGRQFSNSRSEMNVSTLELGDSALYLCASSHQGKRNEQFFGPGTRLTVL.

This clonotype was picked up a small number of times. CDR3 DNA: TGTGCCAGCAGCTTGGGCCAGGGGTGGGCCCAGCATTTT. Its translation is CASSLGQGWAQHF. The chain recombines TRBV7-9 with TRBJ1-5; a weak D match, TRBD1 (6 bases). Germline loops: CDR1 SEHNR, CDR2 FQNEAQ (reference sequence). Trimming shortened V by 3 bases and J by 11 bases, and 14 bases separated the two germline ends. The CDR3 covers 13 residues. Full variable domain (remainder filled in from reference TRBV7-9 and TRBJ1-5): DTGVSQNPRHKITKRGQNVTFRCDPISEHNRLYWYRQTLGQGPEFLTYFQNEAQLEKSRLLSDRFSAERPKGSFSTLEIQRTEQGDSAMYLCASSLGQGWAQHFGDGTRLSIL.

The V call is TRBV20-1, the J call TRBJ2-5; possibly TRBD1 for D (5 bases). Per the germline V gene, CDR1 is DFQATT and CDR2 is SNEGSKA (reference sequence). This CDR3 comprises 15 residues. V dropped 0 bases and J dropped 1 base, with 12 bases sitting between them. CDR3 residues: CSARDLDNPQETQYF. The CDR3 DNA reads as TGCAGTGCTAGAGATCTGGACAACCCCCAAGAGACCCAGTACTTC.

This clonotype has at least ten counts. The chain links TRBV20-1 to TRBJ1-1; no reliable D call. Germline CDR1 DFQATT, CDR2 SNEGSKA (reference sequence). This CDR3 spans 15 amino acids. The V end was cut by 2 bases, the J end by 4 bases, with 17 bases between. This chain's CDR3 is CSARMGWGYGTEAFF. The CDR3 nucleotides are TGCAGTGCTAGAATGGGGTGGGGTTACGGCACTGAAGCTTTCTTT.